This T cell receptor (beta chain) was retrieved from a study of cytomegalovirus exposure and HLA in healthy donors. Measured with immunoSEQ multiplex PCR; TCRdb has only the in-frame clones, and not every one. The sample includes over 200,000 clones, roughly 91% seen only once; the top ten take approximately 3%. Germline CDR1 and CDR2: SGHTA and FQGTGA. The length of the CDR3 is 13 residues. Trimming removed 9 bases from V and 4 bases from J, with 12 bases in between. The sequencing sample was made of PBMCs. This chain connects TRBV7-3 to TRBJ2-2; D unresolved. The clonotype was recovered from a woman in her twenties or thirties in good health and CMV-seronegative. CDR3 region: CASSGGVTGELFF. CDR3 nucleotides: TGTGCCAGTAGTGGTGGGGTCACCGGGGAGCTGTTTTTT. Full variable domain (remainder filled in from reference TRBV7-3 and TRBJ2-2): GAGVSQTPSNKVTEKGKYVELRCDPISGHTALYWYRQSLGQGPEFLIYFQGTGAADDSGLPNDRFFAVRPEGSVSTLKIQRTERGDSAVYLCASSGGVTGELFFGEGSRLTVL.